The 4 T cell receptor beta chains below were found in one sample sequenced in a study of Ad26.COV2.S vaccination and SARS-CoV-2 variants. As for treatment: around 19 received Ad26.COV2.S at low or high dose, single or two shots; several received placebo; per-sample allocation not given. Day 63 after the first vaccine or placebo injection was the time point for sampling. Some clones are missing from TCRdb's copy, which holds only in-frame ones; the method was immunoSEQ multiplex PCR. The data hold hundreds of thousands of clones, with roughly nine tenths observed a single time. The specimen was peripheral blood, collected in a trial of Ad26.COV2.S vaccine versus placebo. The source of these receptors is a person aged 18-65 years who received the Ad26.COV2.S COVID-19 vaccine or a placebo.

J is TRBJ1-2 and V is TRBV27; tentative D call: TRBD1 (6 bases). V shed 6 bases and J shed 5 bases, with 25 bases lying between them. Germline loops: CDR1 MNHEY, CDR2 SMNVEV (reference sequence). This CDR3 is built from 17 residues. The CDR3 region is CASSPKLHREQVYGYTF. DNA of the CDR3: TGTGCCAGCAGCCCTAAATTACACAGGGAACAGGTATATGGCTACACCTTC.

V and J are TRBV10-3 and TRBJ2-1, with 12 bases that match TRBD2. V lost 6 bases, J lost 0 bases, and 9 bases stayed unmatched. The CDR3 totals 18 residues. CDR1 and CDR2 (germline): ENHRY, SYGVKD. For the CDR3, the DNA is TGTGCCATCAGAGTAACTAGCGGGAGGCAGAGCTCCTACAATGAGCAGTTCTTC. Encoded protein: CAIRVTSGRQSSYNEQFF.

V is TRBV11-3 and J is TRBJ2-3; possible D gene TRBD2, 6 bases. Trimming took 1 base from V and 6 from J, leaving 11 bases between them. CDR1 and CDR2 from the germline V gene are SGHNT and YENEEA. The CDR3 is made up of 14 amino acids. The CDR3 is CASSLGGLPDTQYF. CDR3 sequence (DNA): TGTGCCAGCAGCTTAGGGGGACTGCCGGATACGCAGTATTTT.

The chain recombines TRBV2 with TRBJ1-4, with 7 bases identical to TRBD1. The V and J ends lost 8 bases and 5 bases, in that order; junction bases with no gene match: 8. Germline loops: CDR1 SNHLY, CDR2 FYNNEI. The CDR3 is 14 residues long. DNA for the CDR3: TGTGCCAGCGTTTGGGGGACAGAAAATGAAAAACTGTTTTTT. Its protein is CASVWGTENEKLFF.